A single sample is the source of the 32 T cell receptor beta chains below, sequenced in a study of cytomegalovirus exposure and HLA in healthy donors. With 60 Vbeta and 13 Jbeta primers, the PCR was carried out. Sequencing was performed with immunoSEQ multiplex PCR; in TCRdb, only in-frame clones are kept and a portion is missing. The sample holds around 170,000 clones, around 80% seen once. Specimen: PBMCs. These receptor sequences come from a girl aged 5-17 years in good health and CMV-seropositive.

This chain connects TRBV27 to TRBJ1-3; 11 bases agree with TRBD1. J was trimmed by 5 bases and V by 2 bases; bases with no gene match: 2. The length of the CDR3 is 15 residues. Germline-derived CDR1 and CDR2 are MNHEY and SMNVEV (reference sequence). The CDR3 sequence: CASSLGQGARNTIYF. The CDR3 coding sequence is TGTGCCAGCAGTTTAGGACAGGGGGCTCGAAACACCATATATTTT.

The V and J genes are TRBV29-1 and TRBJ2-7, with 10 positions matching TRBD1. The V and J ends lost 5 bases and 6 bases, in that order; junction bases with no gene match: 13. Per the germline V gene, CDR1 is SQVTM and CDR2 is ANQGSEA. The CDR3 totals 15 residues. CDR3 coding DNA: TGCAGCGTTACACGGGAGGGACAGGGGAACGGCGAGCAGTACTTC. Amino acids: CSVTREGQGNGEQYF.

The rearrangement links TRBV27 to TRBJ2-3, with 13 positions matching TRBD2. Germline lookup yields CDR1 MNHEY and CDR2 SMNVEV (reference sequence). The CDR3 extends over 15 amino acids. V trimming: 5 bases; J trimming: 9 bases; junction bases outside the gene matches: 8. As DNA, the CDR3 is TGTGCCAGCAGTGCCTCGACTAGCGGGGGGACAACGCAGTATTTT. It translates to CASSASTSGGTTQYF.

J is TRBJ2-2 and V is TRBV28; weak D call: TRBD1 (6 bases). CDR1 is MDHEN, CDR2 SYDVKM, per germline. The CDR3 covers 14 residues. V lost 6 bases, J lost 5 bases, and 13 bases lay in between. The CDR3: CASRRTVLTGELFF. DNA of the CDR3: TGTGCCAGCAGGAGGACAGTGTTGACCGGGGAGCTGTTTTTT. The full variable domain, its missing parts supplied by reference TRBV28 and TRBJ2-2, is DVKVTQSSRYLVKRTGEKVFLECVQDMDHENMFWYRQDPGLGLRLIYFSYDVKMKEKGDIPEGYSVSREKKERFSLILESASTNQTSMYLCASRRTVLTGELFFGEGSRLTVL.

The rearrangement uses TRBV7-2 and TRBJ2-7; TRBD2 matches 10 bases. The CDR3 covers 15 residues. Per the germline V gene, CDR1 is SGHTA and CDR2 is FQGNSA. V was clipped by 1 base and J by 4 bases; unmatched bases: 4. In DNA, the CDR3 is TGTGCCAGCAGCTTAGTTGGTAGCGGGAGGTACGAGCAGTACTTC. Its translation: CASSLVGSGRYEQYF. The full variable domain, with the rest looked up from reference TRBV7-2 and TRBJ2-7, is GAGVSQSPSNKVTEKGKDVELRCDPISGHTALYWYRQSLGQGLEFLIYFQGNSAPDKSGLPSDRFSAERTGGSVSTLTIQRTQQEDSAVYLCASSLVGSGRYEQYFGPGTRLTVT.

The chain joins TRBV7-9 to TRBJ2-2, with 7 positions matching TRBD2. This CDR3 spans 17 amino acids. Germline V CDR1 and CDR2: SEHNR, FQNEAQ (reference sequence). V gave up 6 bases and J gave up 0 bases; unmatched junction bases: 10. The CDR3 here is CASSSPRLAANTGELFF. In DNA, the CDR3 is TGTGCCAGCAGTTCACCGAGGCTAGCGGCGAACACCGGGGAGCTGTTTTTT.

The chain links TRBV6-1 to TRBJ2-2; 9 bases fit TRBD1. V was pared by 4 bases and J by 7 bases, with 10 bases of the junction left unmatched. Germline values: CDR1 MNHNS, CDR2 SASEGT. This CDR3 region has 16 residues. The CDR3 reads CASSVSAGQGHGELFF. CDR3 DNA: TGTGCCAGCAGTGTTTCAGCCGGACAGGGGCACGGGGAGCTGTTTTTT.

The CDR3 spells CASSLTGARGQETQYF. In DNA, the CDR3 is TGCGCCAGCAGCTTGACAGGGGCGAGGGGGCAAGAGACCCAGTACTTC. The J gene is TRBJ2-5, the V gene TRBV5-1; 7 bases map to TRBD1. V lost 1 base to trimming and J lost 2 bases; unmatched junction nucleotides: 8. The germline V gene encodes CDR1 SGHRS and CDR2 YFSETQ. The CDR3 has 16 amino acids.

This sequence joins TRBV5-1 and TRBJ2-3; D perhaps matches TRBD1 (7 bases). V lost 4 bases, J lost 2 bases, and 20 bases lay in between. Germline V gives CDR1 SGHRS, CDR2 YFSETQ. The CDR3 totals 17 residues. The CDR3 loop reads CASSGGTVNTFTDTQYF. The CDR3 DNA sequence: TGCGCCAGCAGCGGGGGGACAGTAAATACTTTCACAGATACGCAGTATTTT.

This chain connects TRBV19 to TRBJ2-7; D gene unclear. The CDR3 covers 13 residues. Trimming left V 3 bases short and J 3 bases short, with 9 bases between. Germline CDR1 and CDR2: LNHDA and SQIVND (reference sequence). The CDR3 reads CASSIPPRYEQYF. The CDR3 DNA is TGTGCCAGTAGTATTCCCCCGCGCTACGAGCAGTACTTC.

The chain uses TRBV7-9 and TRBJ2-1; 9 bases are a match to TRBD2. The CDR3 has 13 amino acids. V gave up 8 bases and J gave up 2 bases; unmatched junction bases: 1. Germline CDR1 and CDR2: SEHNR and FQNEAQ (reference sequence). CDR3 nucleotides: TGTGCCAGCGCGGGGGGGCCCTACAATGAGCAGTTCTTC. As protein: CASAGGPYNEQFF. Drawing the rest from reference TRBV7-9 and TRBJ2-1, the complete variable domain is DTGVSQNPRHKITKRGQNVTFRCDPISEHNRLYWYRQTLGQGPEFLTYFQNEAQLEKSRLLSDRFSAERPKGSFSTLEIQRTEQGDSAMYLCASAGGPYNEQFFGPGTRLTVL.

This sequence joins TRBV7-8 and TRBJ2-1, with 9 bases matching TRBD2. Germline CDR1 is SGHVS and CDR2 is FQNEAQ. V trimming: 7 bases; J trimming: 1 base; junction bases outside the gene matches: 17. The CDR3 has 19 residues. CDR3 region: CASTFRGLAGLGSYNEQFF. As DNA, the CDR3 is TGTGCCAGCACATTTAGAGGGCTAGCGGGGTTGGGGTCCTACAATGAGCAGTTCTTC.

The chain links TRBV6-5 to TRBJ1-2, with D perhaps TRBD1 (6 bases). There are 16 residues in the CDR3. V lost 4 bases, J lost 6 bases, and 21 bases lay in between. Per the germline V gene, CDR1 is MNHEY and CDR2 is SVGAGI. CDR3 bases: TGTGCCAGCAGTTCCTCGGACAGCCCCCCGCATAATGGCTACACCTTC. It encodes CASSSSDSPPHNGYTF.

J is TRBJ1-1 and V is TRBV27, with D possibly being TRBD1 (5 bases). This CDR3 has 15 residues. CDR1 is MNHEY, CDR2 SMNVEV, per germline (reference sequence). V was trimmed by 5 bases and J by 2 bases, leaving 15 bases between them. The CDR3 coding sequence is TGTGCCAGCAGTCCGGTAGGGGCCGGAAACACTGAAGCTTTCTTT. It yields the protein CASSPVGAGNTEAFF.

This clone was picked up one time. The chain combines TRBV6-6 with TRBJ1-3; D call uncertain. The CDR3 sequence is 14 residues long. The V gene's germline CDR1 is MNHNY and CDR2 SVGAGI (reference sequence). The ends were cut back, 5 bases at V and 7 bases at J, with 15 bases in the middle. The CDR3 region is CASSPGAGANTIYF. Written as DNA, the CDR3 is TGTGCCAGCAGTCCCGGTGCGGGTGCGAACACCATATATTTT.

CDR3 loop: CASAPYLGSGSTDTQYF. CDR3 in DNA: TGTGCCAGCGCGCCGTACCTGGGGAGCGGTAGCACAGATACGCAGTATTTT. The J gene is TRBJ2-3, the V gene TRBV14, with D perhaps TRBD2 (5 bases). Deletions cut 8 bases from V and 0 bases from J, with 21 bases between. The length of the CDR3 is 17 residues. Germline values: CDR1 SGHDN, CDR2 FVKESK.

This clone was picked up one time. The chain combines TRBV7-2 with TRBJ2-1; 7 nucleotides agree with TRBD2. The CDR3 extends over 18 amino acids. V shed 7 bases, J shed 3 bases, and the junction held 18 bases outside the gene matches. CDR1 is SGHTA and CDR2 is FQGNSA in the germline V gene. The CDR3 bases are TGTGCCAGCAAACGCGGGGGTCTATCTGTCGGAGACTACAATGAGCAGTTCTTC. It codes for CASKRGGLSVGDYNEQFF. Using reference TRBV7-2 and TRBJ2-1 for the parts outside the CDR3, the full variable domain is GAGVSQSPSNKVTEKGKDVELRCDPISGHTALYWYRQSLGQGLEFLIYFQGNSAPDKSGLPSDRFSAERTGGSVSTLTIQRTQQEDSAVYLCASKRGGLSVGDYNEQFFGPGTRLTVL.

The V and J genes are TRBV5-1 and TRBJ2-2, with D possibly TRBD1 on 6 matching bases. V gave up 6 bases and J gave up 4 bases, with 16 bases separating them. There are 15 residues in the CDR3. Germline V gene data show CDR1 as SGHRS and CDR2 as YFSETQ. CDR3 sequence: CASKWAGVGTGELFF. In DNA form, the CDR3 reads TGCGCCAGCAAATGGGCAGGGGTTGGCACCGGGGAGCTGTTTTTT.

The chain carries TRBV4-1 and TRBJ2-7; 12 nucleotides align to TRBD2. This CDR3 spans 16 amino acids. V shed 3 bases, J shed 1 base, and the junction held 4 bases outside the gene matches. CDR1 is MGHRA, CDR2 YSYEKL, per germline. This CDR3 is CASSQTSGSPSYEQYF. In DNA, the CDR3 is TGCGCCAGCAGCCAGACTAGCGGGAGTCCTTCCTACGAGCAGTACTTC.

The V gene is TRBV6-5, the J gene TRBJ2-2, with a tentative D call TRBD2 (5 bases). The V gene's germline CDR1 is MNHEY and CDR2 SVGAGI. The ends were cut back, 2 bases at V and 0 bases at J, with 10 bases in the middle. This CDR3 spans 16 amino acids. The CDR3 sequence is CASSYIGGSNTGELFF. In DNA, the CDR3 is TGTGCCAGCAGTTACATCGGCGGGTCGAACACCGGGGAGCTGTTTTTT.

This clone was observed a few times. The V and J genes are TRBV29-1 and TRBJ2-1, with D perhaps matching TRBD2 (6 bases). CDR1 and CDR2 (germline): SQVTM, ANQGSEA. V gave up 6 bases and J gave up 2 bases, with 14 bases separating them. The CDR3 loop spans 14 amino acids. In DNA, the CDR3 is TGCAGCGTGGAGGGACTGACCCCCTACAATGAGCAGTTCTTC. Translating gives CSVEGLTPYNEQFF.

The chain combines TRBV7-2 with TRBJ2-7; D gene unclear. Germline CDR1 and CDR2: SGHTA and FQGNSA. The CDR3 is 13 amino acids. V was shortened by 2 bases and J by 3 bases, with 8 bases between the two germline ends. The CDR3 DNA is TGTGCCAGCAGCTTACCCCAATTCTACGAGCAGTACTTC. Its translation: CASSLPQFYEQYF.

The chain combines TRBV6-1 with TRBJ1-5; no firm D call. From germline, CDR1 is MNHNS and CDR2 SASEGT. Trimming cost V 6 bases and J 0 bases, with 9 bases left between them. The CDR3 loop spans 14 amino acids. The CDR3 DNA reads TGTGCCAGCAGGAGGGCAGTTAGCAATCAGCCCCAGCATTTT. It is translated as CASRRAVSNQPQHF.

The V and J genes are TRBV5-1 and TRBJ2-7; D remains ambiguous. CDR3 length: 12 amino acids. CDR1 is SGHRS and CDR2 is YFSETQ in the germline V gene. The V and J ends lost 4 bases and 5 bases respectively, with 10 bases between them. The CDR3 DNA reads as TGCGCCAGCAGCATGTTGGAGAACGAGCAGTACTTC. Translating gives CASSMLENEQYF.

This clone was counted a few times. The chain links TRBV28 to TRBJ1-4; no firm D call. V lost 8 bases, J lost 0 bases, and 13 bases lay in between. Germline V CDR1 and CDR2: MDHEN, SYDVKM. The CDR3 is 15 amino acids. Here the CDR3 reads CASSLLGATNEKLFF. CDR3 DNA sequence: TGTGCCAGCTCACTCCTGGGCGCAACTAATGAAAAACTGTTTTTT.

The CDR3 spells CASSLLGRGRRQYF. Written as DNA, the CDR3 is TGTGCCAGCAGCTTATTGGGGCGGGGCCGGCGGCAGTACTTC. This sequence joins TRBV7-2 and TRBJ2-7, with D maybe TRBD2 (6 bases). The CDR3 is made up of 14 amino acids. V dropped 2 bases and J dropped 9 bases, with 17 bases sitting between them. The germline V gene encodes CDR1 SGHTA and CDR2 FQGNSA.

This clone was seen only once. This chain connects TRBV25-1 to TRBJ2-7; possibly TRBD2 for D (6 bases). The CDR3 covers 13 residues. The V end lost 7 bases, the J end lost 4 bases, and 14 bases lay between the germline ends. CDR1 MGHDK and CDR2 SYGVNS come from the germline V gene. The CDR3, as DNA: TGTGCCAGCACCGAAGGAGGAGGGTACGAGCAGTACTTC. Amino acids: CASTEGGGYEQYF.

The chain recombines TRBV7-8 with TRBJ1-1, with a possible D match to TRBD1 (5 bases). The V end lost 5 bases, the J end lost 4 bases, and 17 bases lay between the germline ends. The germline V gene encodes CDR1 SGHVS and CDR2 FQNEAQ. The CDR3 has 15 amino acids. CDR3 protein: CASSLRSGWGTEAFF. The DNA for the CDR3 is TGTGCCAGCAGCCTTCGTTCAGGGTGGGGCACTGAAGCTTTCTTT.

The gene calls are TRBV6-5 and TRBJ2-1, with a tentative D call TRBD2 (6 bases). V was trimmed by 7 bases and J by 4 bases, leaving 17 bases between them. Looked up from germline, CDR1 is MNHEY and CDR2 is SVGAGI. The CDR3 has 15 amino acids. CDR3 sequence: CASTGSSSGYNEQFF. The CDR3 region has the DNA TGTGCCAGCACCGGGAGTAGTAGCGGATACAATGAGCAGTTCTTC.

J is TRBJ2-7 and V is TRBV27; TRBD2 aligns across 9 bases. This CDR3 is 13 amino acids long. Germline V gives CDR1 MNHEY, CDR2 SMNVEV (reference sequence). V lost 5 bases to trimming and J lost 5 bases; unmatched junction nucleotides: 4. The CDR3 protein is CASSRTSANEQYF. The CDR3 nucleotides are TGTGCCAGCAGTCGGACTAGCGCTAACGAGCAGTACTTC.

The count of this clone is one. The chain uses TRBV21-1 and TRBJ2-1; the D call of TRBD2 is as the table states it, not checked on the DNA. TRBV21-1 is a documented pseudogene. The CDR3 totals 16 residues. CDR3 nucleotides: TGTGCCAGCAGCAAAGAAGGACTAGCGGGAGTCCTAGAGCAGTTCTTC. Translation gives CASSKEGLAGVLEQFF.

The chain joins TRBV11-3 to TRBJ2-3; unclear D gene. Germline V gives CDR1 SGHNT, CDR2 YENEEA. CDR3 length: 15 residues. Trimming removed 1 base from V and 4 bases from J, with 12 bases in between. DNA for the CDR3: TGTGCCAGCAGCTTAGGAGGCAGTACCGCAGATACGCAGTATTTT. Translating gives CASSLGGSTADTQYF.